This T cell receptor (beta chain) was documented in a study of graft-versus-host responses after intestinal transplantation. Looked up from germline, CDR1 is SGHVS and CDR2 is FQNEAQ. Trimming pared 4 bases from V and 2 bases from J, leaving 12 bases between. CDR3 length: 15 amino acids. The protocol was immunoSEQ multiplex PCR, while the TCRdb copy is restricted to in-frame clones and leaves out a portion. This table has 25,000 to 35,000 clones, around nine tenths appearing once. The sequences come from PBMCs, collected around 480 days after intestinal transplantation. This receptor was identified in a human patient who received an intestinal transplant, so some T cells may come from the graft donor. The chain has TRBV7-8 and TRBJ2-1, with D possibly being TRBD1 (5 bases). CDR3: CASSSLLGAYNEQFF. Written as DNA, the CDR3 is TGTGCCAGCAGCTCACTCCTAGGGGCCTACAATGAGCAGTTCTTC.